The 30 T cell receptor beta chains in this list originate from one sample, sequenced in a study of blood T cells in healthy people across ages. Then a second PCR, running about 6 to 12 cycles, was carried out with a sample-barcoded 5' primer and a J-beta primer mix. One entry per CDR3 protein, called by TCRdb with MiXCR from the 5' RACE reads. Of 1.5 million to 2 million distinct CDR3 sequences listed, about 49% are singletons. The sample comprised blood. The receptor set was obtained from a woman aged 40 to 50 in good health.

The rearrangement joins TRBV20-1 to TRBJ2-4; no definite D call. The closer fit of TRBJ2-7 to the DNA end suggests the J call may be wrong. Germline-derived CDR1 and CDR2 are DFQATT and SNEGSKA (reference sequence). The CDR3 loop spans 12 amino acids. The CDR3 DNA follows: TGCAGTGCTAGAGATCAAGTTTCCGAGCAGTACTTC. As protein: CSARDQVSEQYF.

The chain employs TRBV7-2 and TRBJ2-3; TRBD2 matches 11 bases. V lost 0 bases and J lost 8; bases outside the gene matches: 7. The germline V gene encodes CDR1 SGHTA and CDR2 FQGNSA. CDR3 length: 16 residues. The CDR3 spells CASSLAASGGSGTQYF. The DNA of the CDR3 is TGTGCCAGCAGCTTAGCGGCTAGCGGGGGGTCAGGTACGCAGTATTTT.

The gene calls are TRBV5-5 and TRBJ2-1; 7 bases line up with TRBD1. Germline assignment: CDR1 SGHKS and CDR2 YYEKEE (reference sequence). The CDR3 extends over 15 amino acids. The J segment lost 3 bases and the V segment lost 0 bases, leaving 3 bases of the junction unmatched. The CDR3 sequence: CASSLAGQHYNEQFF. As DNA, the CDR3 is TGTGCCAGCAGCTTGGCGGGACAGCACTACAATGAGCAGTTCTTC.

The V gene is TRBV10-3, the J gene TRBJ1-2; the D gene is possibly TRBD1 (5 bases). The CDR3 runs 16 residues. The ends were cut back, 6 bases at V and 0 bases at J, with 17 bases in the middle. Germline CDR1 ENHRY, CDR2 SYGVKD. The chain's CDR3 is CAIRYGGREANYGYTF. The CDR3 nucleotides read TGTGCCATCAGATACGGGGGACGGGAAGCTAACTATGGCTACACCTTC.

Only a few counts were recorded for this clonotype. The rearrangement joins TRBV7-2 to TRBJ2-1; TRBD2 might be the D (5 bases). With 7 bases removed from V and 1 base from J, the gap between germline ends came to 14 bases. In germline, CDR1 is SGHTA, CDR2 FQGNSA. The CDR3 has 15 residues. The CDR3 loop is CASTQDRGSYNEQFF. Written as DNA, the CDR3 is TGTGCCAGCACCCAAGACCGCGGGTCCTACAATGAGCAGTTCTTC.

The CDR3: CAISERWYEQYF. The DNA for the CDR3 is TGTGCCATCAGTGAGAGGTGGTACGAGCAGTACTTC. This chain links TRBV10-3 with TRBJ2-7; the D is unclear. CDR1 and CDR2 (germline): ENHRY, SYGVKD. This CDR3 has 12 residues. Trimming shortened V by 2 bases and J by 4 bases, and 6 bases separated the two germline ends.

The chain links TRBV7-2 to TRBJ2-3, with TRBD1 matching over 9 bases. The CDR3 extends over 14 amino acids. V shed 7 bases, J shed 3 bases, and the junction held 5 bases outside the gene matches. CDR1 and CDR2 from the germline V gene are SGHTA and FQGNSA. This CDR3 is CASIRDRVTDTQYF. CDR3 coding DNA: TGTGCCAGCATCCGGGACAGGGTTACAGATACGCAGTATTTT.

This clonotype has just one count. At one end, the junction sequence differs from germline, possibly due to a read error. The rearrangement links TRBV4-1 to TRBJ2-5, with D tentatively TRBD2 (6 bases). The germline CDR1 and CDR2 sequences are MGHRA and YSYEKL. The CDR3 is 14 residues long. The CDR3 sequence: CASSQDPGEEAQYF. The DNA for the CDR3 is TGCGCCAGCAGCCAAGATCCGGGAGAAGAGGCCCAGTACTTC.

The V call is TRBV27, the J call TRBJ2-4; D tentatively fits TRBD1 or TRBD2 (5 bases each). Judging by the DNA end, TRBJ2-7 fits better; the J call may be wrong. Per germline, CDR1 MNHEY and CDR2 SMNVEV (reference sequence). The CDR3 length is 14 residues. The CDR3 loop reads CASSTDWGRYEQYF. In DNA, the CDR3 is TGTGCCAGCAGCACCGATTGGGGACGGTACGAGCAGTACTTC.

This clonotype has more than one count but fewer than ten. This chain links TRBV6-2 or TRBV6-3 with TRBJ2-1; 10 positions match TRBD2. The J segment lost 5 bases and the V segment lost 5 bases, leaving 12 bases of the junction unmatched. Looked up from germline, CDR1 is MNHEY and CDR2 is SVGEGT. CDR3 length: 17 amino acids. This chain's CDR3 is CASSQHGQRGGNNEQFF. The CDR3 nucleotides are TGTGCCAGCAGTCAACATGGGCAGCGGGGGGGCAACAATGAGCAGTTCTTC.

The chain is built from TRBV5-6 and TRBJ2-7; 9 bases line up with TRBD1. Per germline, CDR1 SGHDT and CDR2 YYEEEE. The CDR3 is made up of 14 amino acids. V was pared by 3 bases and J by 6 bases, with 7 bases of the junction left unmatched. The CDR3 loop reads CASSWGQGTCEQYF. Here the CDR3 DNA reads TGTGCCAGCAGCTGGGGACAGGGAACCTGCGAGCAGTACTTC.

This chain uses TRBV20-1 with TRBJ1-2; D unresolved. CDR1 DFQATT and CDR2 SNEGSKA come from the germline V gene (reference sequence). The CDR3 consists of 15 residues. The V gene lost 6 bases and the J gene lost 8 bases, with 25 bases spanning the gap. CDR3 nucleotide sequence: TGCAGTGCCCGCCCCCCAAACTACCCCCTCTCAGGCTACACCTTC. Translating it yields CSARPPNYPLSGYTF.

The V gene is TRBV10-3, the J gene TRBJ1-2, with D maybe TRBD1 (5 bases). Per germline, CDR1 ENHRY and CDR2 SYGVKD. Trimming pared 8 bases from V and 9 bases from J, leaving 25 bases between. This CDR3 has 15 amino acids. CDR3 sequence: CAIFPGSERDGSYTF. The CDR3 nucleotides read TGTGCCATCTTCCCAGGCTCGGAACGGGACGGGAGCTACACCTTC.

The chain couples TRBV7-9 to TRBJ2-1; the D gene is possibly TRBD2 (5 bases). Germline V gene data show CDR1 as SEHNR and CDR2 as FQNEAQ (reference sequence). The CDR3 has 15 residues. V was trimmed by 3 bases and J by 5 bases, leaving 14 bases between them. The CDR3 DNA reads as TGTGCCAGCAGCTTTTTGCTAGCAGGTAACAATGAGCAGTTCTTC. This encodes CASSFLLAGNNEQFF.

This clonotype was seen more than once but under ten times. Here the CDR3 reads CSASMDRERYIQYF. DNA for the CDR3: TGCAGTGCTAGCATGGACAGGGAAAGGTACATTCAGTACTTC. The V gene is TRBV20-1, the J gene TRBJ2-4, with TRBD1 matching over 8 bases. The V segment lost 3 bases and the J segment 8 bases; nucleotides outside the gene matches: 9. Per germline, CDR1 DFQATT and CDR2 SNEGSKA (reference sequence). The CDR3 runs to 14 residues.

The rearrangement joins TRBV4-3 to TRBJ2-5; a possible D gene is TRBD2 (6 bases). The V gene's germline CDR1 is LGHNA and CDR2 YSLEER. The germline V and J ends were trimmed by 4 bases and 4 bases, with 7 bases remaining between them. The CDR3 has 12 amino acids. The CDR3 sequence is CASSREAETQYF. The CDR3 bases are TGCGCCAGCAGCCGGGAGGCAGAGACCCAGTACTTC.

A few counts support this clonotype. This sequence joins TRBV7-2 and TRBJ2-3, with D possibly being TRBD1 or TRBD2 (5 bases each). Germline-derived CDR1 and CDR2 are SGHTA and FQGNSA. V lost 1 base to trimming and J lost 3 bases, with 11 bases between them. CDR3 length equals 15 residues. The CDR3, as DNA: TGTGCCAGCAGCTTAGGCCCGGGACCTACAGATACGCAGTATTTT. This translates into CASSLGPGPTDTQYF.

CDR3 in amino acids: CASSLGDRVGNEQYF. The DNA of the CDR3 is TGCGCCAGCAGCTTAGGGGACAGGGTAGGAAACGAGCAGTACTTC. The rearrangement links TRBV5-1 to TRBJ2-7, with 9 positions matching TRBD1. CDR3 size: 15 residues. V shed 2 bases and J 5 bases; nucleotides not matched to a gene: 8. CDR1 is SGHRS, CDR2 YFSETQ, per germline.

On this clonotype itself: A junction boundary mismatches the germline segment, possibly from a read error. The chain recombines TRBV13 with TRBJ2-6, with 7 bases that match TRBD1. CDR1 PRHDT and CDR2 FYEKMQ come from the germline V gene (reference sequence). The CDR3 sequence is 18 residues long. The CDR3 DNA follows: TGTGCCAGCAGCTTAGGAGGTGAAGGGGGCGCTGGGGCCAACGTCCCGACTTTC. Translating gives CASSLGGEGGAGANVPTF.

Note on this clonotype: At one end, the junction sequence differs from germline, possibly due to a read error. The chain has TRBV28 and TRBJ2-3, with 8 positions matching TRBD2. Germline CDR1 MDHEN, CDR2 SYDVKM. CDR3 length: 16 residues. The CDR3 sequence is CASSFSGAVVTDTQYF. CDR3 DNA: TGCGCCAGCAGTTTTAGCGGGGCTGTGGTCACAGATACGCAGTATTTT. The entire variable domain, with the rest obtained from reference TRBV28 and TRBJ2-3, is as follows: DVKVTQSSRYLVKRTGEKVFLECVQDMDHENMFWYRQDPGLGLRLIYFSYDVKMKEKGDIPEGYSVSREKKERFSLILESASTNQTSMYLCASSFSGAVVTDTQYFGPGTRLTVL.

The chain recombines TRBV18 with TRBJ2-7, with 8 bases identical to TRBD1. Germline V gene data show CDR1 as KGHSH and CDR2 as LQKENI. The V gene end was trimmed by 0 bases and the J gene end by 3 bases; junction bases not matched to a gene: 10. This CDR3 comprises 17 residues. The CDR3 DNA is TGTGCCAGCTCACCACCGTATCCCGGGACAGGCGACTACGAGCAGTACTTC. This codes for CASSPPYPGTGDYEQYF.

This clonotype showed up just a few times. The V and J genes are TRBV15 and TRBJ2-1; no clear D. Germline assignment: CDR1 LNHNV and CDR2 YYDKDF (reference sequence). This CDR3 contains 16 residues. Trimming removed 0 bases at V and 0 bases at J, with 9 bases between. CDR3: CATSRDTGSSYNEQFF. CDR3 nucleotides: TGTGCCACCAGCAGAGATACCGGTAGCTCCTACAATGAGCAGTTCTTC.

The chain has TRBV20-1 and TRBJ2-2; D is unresolved. V lost 3 bases and J 1 base, leaving 6 bases between the germline ends. Germline loops: CDR1 DFQATT, CDR2 SNEGSKA (reference sequence). The CDR3 totals 13 residues. The CDR3: CSASGRNTGELFF. The CDR3 DNA is TGCAGTGCTAGTGGCAGGAACACCGGGGAGCTGTTTTTT.

The chain employs TRBV9 and TRBJ2-1, with D possibly matching TRBD1 (6 bases). CDR3 length equals 17 residues. The V and J ends lost 0 bases and 1 base respectively, with 14 bases between them. The germline gives CDR1 SGDLS, CDR2 YYNGEE. The CDR3 DNA follows: TGTGCCAGCAGCGTAGTCTCGCAGGGGTGGTCCTACAATGAGCAGTTCTTC. Residues: CASSVVSQGWSYNEQFF. The full variable domain, completed using reference TRBV9 and TRBJ2-1, is DSGVTQTPKHLITATGQRVTLRCSPRSGDLSVYWYQQSLDQGLQFLIQYYNGEERAKGNILERFSAQQFPDLHSELNLSSLELGDSALYFCASSVVSQGWSYNEQFFGPGTRLTVL.

The rearrangement uses TRBV4-2 and TRBJ1-3; 7 bases are shared with TRBD1. The junction had 9 bases not matched to a gene; V was cut back by 0 bases and J by 10 bases. This CDR3 contains 15 residues. In germline, CDR1 is LGHNA, CDR2 YNFKEQ. The CDR3 DNA is TGTGCCAGCAGCCAAGATCCGGAGGGGGCACGAACCATATATTTT. Its translation: CASSQDPEGARTIYF.

This clonotype was detected only a few times. This rearrangement joins TRBV27 to TRBJ1-6, with D hard to call. The CDR3 runs to 17 residues. Germline V gives CDR1 MNHEY, CDR2 SMNVEV (reference sequence). V was cut by 2 bases and J by 0 bases, with 11 bases left in between. The CDR3 coding sequence is TGTGCCAGCAGTTTAATAACGCGCAGCTCCTATAATTCACCCCTCCACTTT. Translating gives CASSLITRSSYNSPLHF.

This clonotype turned up a few times. The chain uses TRBV5-1 and TRBJ2-3; D uncertain. The germline V gene encodes CDR1 SGHRS and CDR2 YFSETQ. CDR3 size: 14 residues. Trimming shortened V by 2 bases and J by 6 bases, and 13 bases separated the two germline ends. CDR3 amino acids: CASSFTSFSDTQYF. CDR3 bases: TGCGCCAGCAGCTTCACAAGTTTCTCGGATACGCAGTATTTT.

This clonotype has more than one count but fewer than ten. The chain's CDR3 is CASSPAGRANVLTF. The CDR3 DNA reads TGTGCCAGCAGCCCCGCCGGACGGGCCAACGTCCTGACTTTC. The chain is built from TRBV7-2 and TRBJ2-6, with unresolved D. V lost 5 bases and J lost 5, with 10 bases in between. The CDR3 length is 14 residues. The germline gives CDR1 SGHTA, CDR2 FQGNSA.

This clonotype was counted between two and nine times. V usage is TRBV5-1 and J usage is TRBJ2-3; maybe TRBD1 (5 bases). CDR3 length: 14 amino acids. Trimming shortened V by 0 bases and J by 6 bases, and 11 bases separated the two germline ends. Looked up from germline, CDR1 is SGHRS and CDR2 is YFSETQ. CDR3 amino acids: CASSLEPRVDTQYF. CDR3 nucleotide sequence: TGCGCCAGCAGCTTGGAACCCAGGGTTGATACGCAGTATTTT.

In this sample, this clonotype turned up a few times. The chain joins TRBV27 to TRBJ2-7; the D is unclear. This CDR3 is built from 14 residues. In germline, CDR1 is MNHEY, CDR2 SMNVEV (reference sequence). The V end was cut by 3 bases, the J end by 3 bases, with 12 bases between. The CDR3 here is CASSFNSDGYEQYF. In DNA form, the CDR3 reads TGTGCCAGCAGTTTCAACTCGGATGGCTACGAGCAGTACTTC.